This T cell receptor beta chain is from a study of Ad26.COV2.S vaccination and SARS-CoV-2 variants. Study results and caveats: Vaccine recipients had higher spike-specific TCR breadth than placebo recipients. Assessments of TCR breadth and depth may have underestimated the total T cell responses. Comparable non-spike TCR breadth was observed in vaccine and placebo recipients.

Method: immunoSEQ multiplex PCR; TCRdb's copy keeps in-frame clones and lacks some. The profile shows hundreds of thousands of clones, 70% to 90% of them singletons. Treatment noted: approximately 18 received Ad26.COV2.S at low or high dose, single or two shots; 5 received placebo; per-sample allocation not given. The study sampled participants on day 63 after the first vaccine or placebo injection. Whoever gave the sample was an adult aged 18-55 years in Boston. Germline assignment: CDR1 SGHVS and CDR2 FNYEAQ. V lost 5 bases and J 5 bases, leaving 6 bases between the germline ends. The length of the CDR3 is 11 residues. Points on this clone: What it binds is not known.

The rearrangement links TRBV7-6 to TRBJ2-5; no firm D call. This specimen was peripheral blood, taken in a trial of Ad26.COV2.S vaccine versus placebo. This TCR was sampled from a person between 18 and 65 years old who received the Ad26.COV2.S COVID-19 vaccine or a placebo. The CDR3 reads CASSKLETQYF. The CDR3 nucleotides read TGTGCCAGCAGCAAGTTGGAGACCCAGTACTTC.